This T cell receptor beta chain was retrieved from a study of cytomegalovirus exposure and HLA in healthy donors (dated by TCRdb to 2016 to 2017). Regarding the research as a whole: An earlier analysis of some 620 of the donors reported 276 Gb of sequence data and 95 million to 120 million unique TCR beta sequences obtained from some 170 million T cells. In a later analysis, previously published TCR beta repertoires from 500 to 750 donors were re-analyzed and high-resolution HLA genotyping was added so that TCR occurrence patterns could be studied. Of the roughly 400 genotyped donors, approximately 80% fell in the genetic ancestry cluster associated with self-reported Caucasian donors. All discovery cohort repertoires had been generated using a single sequencing platform. The study was designed to test whether signatures of past pathogen exposure could be identified by cataloging public T cell receptors. Rather than using new phenotypic data, the later analysis identified candidate immune exposures from TCR beta sequences and from how often those sequences occurred across donors. Along with the roughly 670-subject first cohort, a separate validation cohort of over 90 different subjects was used. The study profiled the T cell repertoires of 550 to 700 subjects by immunosequencing and related them to cytomegalovirus serostatus. In a later genetic analysis, genome-wide SNP genotypes for about 55% of the 666 donors were used, and that subset was treated as a discovery cohort. About five DR-DQ haplotypes were handled as single units for association and clustering because linkage in the cohort was strong. Typing coverage varied by locus: 629-630 donors for A, B, C, DRB1 and DQB1; 522 for DQA1; over 600 for DPA1; 450 to 480 for DPB1. Donor age, sex, ethnicity and CMV serostatus were collected together with the repertoire data. About 310 gigabases of sequencing data and approximately 85 million unique TCR sequences were included in an early release covering about 700 HLA-typed donors. To predict cytomegalovirus infection status, the study combined high-throughput TCR immunosequencing, statistical association of individual TCRs with disease status, and machine learning. Class I and class II HLA loci were covered by the typing at four-digit resolution. An earlier analysis of approximately 640 of the donors applied high-throughput TCR beta sequencing to assess whether each TCR beta V gene segment acted as functional or pseudogenic. Among some 400 genotyped donors of the cohort, an average of approximately 200,000 unique TCR beta nucleotide sequences was sequenced per donor, of which 15% to 20% were non-productive. The study at large found these results: According to a later analysis, TCR association rates differed among HLA loci, with DRB1 alleles showing the most associated TCRs and HLA-C alleles showing the fewest. While some public TCRs were present in many individuals, most TCR sequences turned up only very rarely across donors. A further reported finding was that TCR beta sequences accurately predicted the HLA-A and HLA-B alleles for most subjects in the first cohort. Assigning TCR associations to individual alleles was difficult when HLA alleles, especially DR and DQ, strongly co-occurred. The cohort was sequenced for TCR beta chains only, and without alpha or paired-chain data the features that could be detected were limited. In a later analysis, HLA-associated TCR beta chains showed more clonal expansion and lower generation probabilities than non-associated chains that were equally common. The presence/absence analyses assumed that sequencing depth was roughly uniform across donors, and that assumption may not be true. Because HLA typing was unavailable for some donors at each locus, only the typed subset was used in association tests. The study listed approximately 150 TCR beta chains as associated with cytomegalovirus. According to a later analysis, parvovirus B19, influenza, CMV and Epstein-Barr virus appeared linked to several top co-occurrence clusters. The 87-base-pair reads could not distinguish some IMGT-functional V segments, including TRBV6-2 and TRBV6-3, so those segments were excluded. The only immune exposure information available for the cohort was CMV serostatus. According to a later genetic analysis, donors in an Asian-associated ancestry cluster had fewer N-insertions in productive TCRs than the approximately 670-donor mean. Cytomegalovirus status was reported to be diagnosed by the classifier with high specificity and sensitivity in both the original and validation cohorts. Most CMV-associated TCR beta chains appeared to be HLA-restricted in a later analysis, and the HLA associations seemed to be driven largely by CMV exposure. A group of highly shared sequence variants was considered likely to be a technical artifact of the sequencing pipeline. Roughly 15 rarely observed V segments, including chromosome 9 orphons, were excluded from the earlier analysis of almost 600 of the donors because counts were too low. The authors suggested that the approach could potentially be extended to other disease states and immunological phenotypes. A later genetic analysis associated a missense DCLRE1C variant with V-gene and J-gene trimming of TCR beta chains, and an independent cohort replicated the association. Correlated functional status among segregating V segments might be attributable to linkage disequilibrium, but an unknown experimental factor could not be ruled out. In vitro tests confirmed that a few of the cytomegalovirus-associated TCR beta chains recognize cytomegalovirus antigens. At a false discovery rate of 0.05, a later analysis linked some 17,000 TCR beta sequences to specific HLA alleles. In an earlier analysis of fewer than 700 of the donors, most TCR beta V segments appeared in productive rearrangements about 90% or about 30% of the time, broadly matching IMGT annotations.

As concerns this clone: The specificity of this receptor is unknown. There are no base qualities to consult, and no much larger clone falls within one base.

The cohort comprised 550 to 700 healthy bone marrow donors. At the time of sampling, all cohort members were nominally healthy, though unrecorded immune exposures were likely present. The donor was CMV seropositive and was included in the group of about 290 seropositive cohort members. Every donor gave a peripheral blood sample, and the peripheral blood mononuclear cells from that sample were used for TCR beta sequencing. The Qiagen DNeasy Blood Extraction Kit was used to extract genomic DNA from the blood cell samples. The junction shows trimming of 6 bases on V and 4 bases on J, and the gene matches do not reach 12 bases of it. The CDR3 goes from the cysteine to the phenylalanine over 16 residues. Just the 48-base CDR3 DNA is kept, in frame starting at base 1. As encoded in the germline V gene, CDR1 is SGHRS while CDR2 is YFSETQ. Library prep was done by the immunoSEQ multiplex PCR assay. For the multiplex PCR, a mixture combining 60 forward primers for TCR Vbeta segments and 13 reverse primers for TCR Jbeta segments was used. The CDR3 region of rearranged TCR beta genes was amplified from genomic DNA with a multiplex PCR assay. On the Illumina HiSeq System, the amplified TCR beta libraries were sequenced as 87-base-pair reads. The authors' analysis ran thus. Across the 600 to 700 repertoires, a later analysis counted around 80 million unique TCR beta chains, around 10 million of which were shared by at least two donors. To remove PCR and sequencing errors, raw reads were error-corrected and collapsed into unique sequences using a nearest-neighbor algorithm that merged closely related sequences. Alignment of CDR3 sequences to IMGT reference sequences was used to assign V, D and J gene segments. For a sequence to be retained, at least a six-nucleotide match to both a V gene segment and a J gene segment was required. A rearrangement was called productive if the CDR3 had no stop codons and remained in frame with V and J, and every other rearrangement was called non-productive. CDR3 was defined by IMGT convention, running from the second conserved V-encoded cysteine to the conserved J-encoded phenylalanine. In an earlier analysis of 587 of the donors, sequences lacking an unambiguous match to a single V gene segment were excluded. An earlier analysis of 587 of the donors classified V segments as functional when productive rearrangements were above 56.7% and as segregating when the standard deviation between donors was above 5%. A statistical classification framework was built to diagnose cytomegalovirus status from the catalog of TCR beta chain sequences. A later analysis assigned V and J genes by comparing TCR nucleotide sequences with IMGT/GENE-DB human TR gene sequences. The TCRdist pipeline was used in a later analysis to assign CDR3 sequences and most-parsimonious VDJ recombination scenarios. In a later analysis, every TCR beta chain was defined by the combination of its CDR3 amino acid sequence and its V-gene family, and reads without a unique V-gene family were dropped. As a way to deal with suspected cross-contamination and a sequencing artifact, a later analysis dropped hundreds of nucleotide sequences that were highly shared and had low generation probability. In a later analysis, a clonal expansion index was calculated for each public chain from normalized within-repertoire ranks of inferred template counts. In a later analysis, generation probabilities were computed using a VDJ recombination model fitted to out-of-frame rearrangements, and the results were checked against IGoR. A later analysis scored TCR-TCR, TCR-HLA and TCR-CMV co-occurrence with hypergeometric tests, applying a repertoire-size bias correction to TCR pairs. False discovery rates were estimated in a later analysis by permuting HLA or CMV assignments 20 times. In a later analysis, co-occurring TCRs were grouped using DBSCAN, with TCRdist sequence similarity added in when clustering inside HLA-allele-positive subsets. For co-occurrence clustering, repertoires with fewer than 30,000 or more than 120,000 public chains were excluded, along with 5 or 6 repertoires with anomalous nucleotide sharing. Held by TCRdb, this immuneACCESS table contains in-frame sequences only and omits some clones. Under half of the omission traces to an unresolved V gene where checked; the cause of the rest is unknown. V and J calls and clone size come straight from that table; D and trimming were deduced from the DNA. For this sample there are roughly 180,000 clones; 77% appear just once. The ten largest clones take up less than 1.5% of the sample.

The chain couples TRBV5-1 to TRBJ2-5; the central 10 bases match TRBD1. Sequencing was done on a sample of PBMCs. The TCR was taken from a woman in her twenties or thirties in good health and CMV-seropositive. The CDR3 here reads CASTSRIGQGGETQYF. At the DNA level, the sequence is TGCGCCAGCACCTCTCGTATTGGACAGGGGGGAGAGACCCAGTACTTC.